This T cell receptor beta chain was sequenced during a study of T cell responses to AZD1222 COVID-19 vaccine. Study observations and caveats: A reported finding is that nearly half of spike-specific TCRs target unmutated variant regions.

Assay used: immunoSEQ multiplex PCR; TCRdb lists only in-frame clones, some missing. The sample consists of some 170,000 clones, around 90% of them appearing once. Note on this clone: What it binds is not known.

The receptor's source is an adult in good health. The sequencing used peripheral blood, collected on day 0 of MenACWY control vaccination.

The CDR3, as DNA: TGTGCCAGCAGCATTAGACAGGATGGTAATTCACCCCTCCACTTT. It is translated as CASSIRQDGNSPLHF. The chain has TRBV7-9 and TRBJ1-6; D is perhaps TRBD1 (6 bases). The ends were cut back, 5 bases at V and 6 bases at J, with 14 bases in the middle. This CDR3 is built from 15 residues. Germline CDR1 is SEHNR and CDR2 is FQNEAQ (reference sequence). Using reference TRBV7-9 and TRBJ1-6 for the parts outside the CDR3, the full variable domain is DTGVSQNPRHKITKRGQNVTFRCDPISEHNRLYWYRQTLGQGPEFLTYFQNEAQLEKSRLLSDRFSAERPKGSFSTLEIQRTEQGDSAMYLCASSIRQDGNSPLHFGNGTRLTVT.